The 15 T cell receptor beta chains given below trace back to one sample, sequenced in a study of blood T cell repertoires in COVID-19. The data were produced by immunoSEQ multiplex PCR, yet TCRdb's version contains in-frame clones alone and is incomplete. Of approximately 170,000 clones listed, just under 85% were seen once; the top ten hold roughly 7.1%. Sequencing input: peripheral blood. All receptors come from a man aged 40-49 years who had recovered from COVID-19.

This clone was seen once. The chain employs TRBV3-1 (or the pseudogene TRBV3-2) and TRBJ2-2, with TRBD1 matching 11 bases. This CDR3 is built from 16 residues. With V trimmed by 5 bases and J by 5 bases, 7 bases remained unmatched. CDR1 LGHDT and CDR2 YNNKEL come from the germline V gene (reference sequence). This CDR3 is CASSKGTGGRTGELFF. Here the CDR3 DNA reads TGTGCCAGCAGCAAGGGGACAGGGGGTAGGACCGGGGAGCTGTTTTTT.

This clone turned up a few times. V is TRBV19 and J is TRBJ2-7, with D possibly matching TRBD2 (6 bases). The CDR3 length is 15 residues. Germline values: CDR1 LNHDA, CDR2 SQIVND (reference sequence). Trimming left V 4 bases short and J 5 bases short, with 18 bases between. The CDR3 DNA is TGTGCCAGTAGTACCCTTCGGGGGTCCAGCGACGAGCAGTACTTC. As protein: CASSTLRGSSDEQYF.

The rearrangement uses TRBV9 and TRBJ2-6, with D possibly matching TRBD2 (5 bases). This CDR3 has 18 residues. V lost 1 base and J 2 bases, leaving 16 bases between the germline ends. Germline V gene lookup returns CDR1 SGDLS and CDR2 YYNGEE. This chain's CDR3 is CASSVSSGFGAGANVLTF. The CDR3 coding sequence is TGTGCCAGCAGCGTAAGCTCGGGTTTCGGGGCTGGGGCCAACGTCCTGACTTTC.

The chain joins TRBV11-1 to TRBJ2-3, with TRBD2 matching over 10 bases. The germline CDR1 and CDR2 sequences are SGHAT and FQDESV (reference sequence). This CDR3 is built from 15 residues. With V trimmed by 5 bases and J by 4 bases, 6 bases remained unmatched. This chain's CDR3 is CASSPRLAGADTQYF. As DNA, the CDR3 is TGTGCCAGCAGCCCCAGGCTAGCGGGAGCAGATACGCAGTATTTT. The full variable domain, in which reference TRBV11-1 and TRBJ2-3 provide the parts outside the CDR3, is EAEVAQSPRYKITEKSQAVAFWCDPISGHATLYWYRQILGQGPELLVQFQDESVVDDSQLPKDRFSAERLKGVDSTLKIQPAELGDSAMYLCASSPRLAGADTQYFGPGTRLTVL.

This clone showed up just once. This chain uses TRBV28 with TRBJ1-4, with 7 bases fitting TRBD1. CDR3 length: 14 residues. Trimming cost V 6 bases and J 8 bases; bases outside gene matches: 9. Per germline, CDR1 MDHEN and CDR2 SYDVKM. Here the CDR3 DNA reads TGTGCCAGCAGGCCACAGGGGAAGGGAGAAAAACTGTTTTTT. Translating it yields CASRPQGKGEKLFF.

The rearrangement links TRBV18 to TRBJ2-3; TRBD2 might be the D (5 bases). There are 13 residues in the CDR3. V lost 5 bases and J 2 bases, leaving 8 bases between the germline ends. Germline CDR1 is KGHSH and CDR2 is LQKENI. CDR3 bases: TGTGCCAGCTCAACGACTATCACAGATACGCAGTATTTT. Its protein is CASSTTITDTQYF.

The chain uses TRBV7-9 and TRBJ2-7; TRBD1 matches at 7 bases. Germline lookup yields CDR1 SEHNR and CDR2 FQNEAQ (reference sequence). The V and J ends lost 4 bases and 0 bases, in that order; junction bases with no gene match: 9. The CDR3 is made up of 16 amino acids. CDR3 loop: CASSSTKTGSSYEQYF. The CDR3 DNA sequence: TGTGCCAGCAGCTCTACGAAGACAGGGAGCTCCTACGAGCAGTACTTC.

This chain joins TRBV6-5 and TRBJ2-3; TRBD2 might be the D (5 bases). The CDR3 is 13 residues long. V lost 6 bases, J lost 6 bases, and 13 bases lay in between. CDR1 is MNHEY and CDR2 is SVGAGI in the germline V gene. The CDR3 is CASRRPGGDTQYF. The DNA for the CDR3 is TGTGCCAGCAGGCGACCTGGCGGGGATACGCAGTATTTT.

The rearrangement uses TRBV7-9 and TRBJ1-2; tentatively, D is TRBD1 (5 bases). Trimming stripped 4 bases from V and 5 bases from J, with 11 bases between. The CDR3 contains 13 residues. Germline-derived CDR1 and CDR2 are SEHNR and FQNEAQ (reference sequence). The CDR3 DNA reads TGTGCCAGCAGCTACACAGGTCGTTATGGCTACACCTTC. Residues: CASSYTGRYGYTF.

This chain links TRBV24-1 with TRBJ2-1; D perhaps matches TRBD1 (6 bases). Germline lookup yields CDR1 KGHDR and CDR2 SFDVKD. This CDR3 is 13 amino acids long. Trimming removed 2 bases from V and 5 bases from J, with 6 bases in between. This CDR3 is CATSDYRDNEQFF. CDR3 nucleotides: TGTGCCACCAGTGATTACAGGGACAATGAGCAGTTCTTC.

Relative to its sample, this clone is medium-sized. DNA of the CDR3: TGTGCCAGCATATTAGGGGCTGAAGCTTTCTTT. The encoded protein is CASILGAEAFF. V gene TRBV6-5 combines with J gene TRBJ1-1; D may be TRBD1 (5 bases). The CDR3 loop spans 11 amino acids. Per germline, CDR1 MNHEY and CDR2 SVGAGI. Trimming left V 7 bases short and J 6 bases short, with 9 bases between.

V gene TRBV7-9 combines with J gene TRBJ2-7, with D maybe TRBD1 (5 bases). From germline, CDR1 is SEHNR and CDR2 FQNEAQ (reference sequence). There are 16 residues in the CDR3. The germline V and J ends were trimmed by 2 bases and 1 base, with 15 bases remaining between them. DNA of the CDR3: TGTGCCAGCAGCTTAACAGGCTCAAATGAATCCTACGAGCAGTACTTC. Translated, it gives CASSLTGSNESYEQYF.

The V gene is TRBV14, the J gene TRBJ2-3; tentatively, D is TRBD2 (6 bases). Looked up from germline, CDR1 is SGHDN and CDR2 is FVKESK. Trimming removed 1 base at V and 2 bases at J, with 13 bases between. The CDR3 is 16 amino acids. In DNA, the CDR3 is TGTGCCAGCAGCCAAGTCTCGTTAGCGGCCACAGATACGCAGTATTTT. It translates to CASSQVSLAATDTQYF.

The chain couples TRBV14 to TRBJ2-7; 8 nucleotides align to TRBD1. CDR3 size: 15 residues. V shed 2 bases and J 2 bases; nucleotides not matched to a gene: 5. Germline values: CDR1 SGHDN, CDR2 FVKESK. CDR3 bases: TGTGCCAGCAGCCAACCGGGACAGGATACCTACGAGCAGTACTTC. Translated, it gives CASSQPGQDTYEQYF. Full variable domain (remainder filled in from reference TRBV14 and TRBJ2-7): EAGVTQFPSHSVIEKGQTVTLRCDPISGHDNLYWYRRVMGKEIKFLLHFVKESKQDESGMPNNRFLAERTGGTYSTLKVQPAELEDSGVYFCASSQPGQDTYEQYFGPGTRLTVT.

The chain has TRBV6-4 and TRBJ2-1; 11 bases are shared with TRBD2. Germline trimming cut 6 bases from V and 6 bases from J; bases unmatched to any gene: 4. CDR1 is MRHNA and CDR2 is SNTAGT in the germline V gene. The CDR3 length is 14 residues. The CDR3 nucleotides are TGTGCCAGCAGCCGTAGCGGGAGGGCCAATGAGCAGTTCTTC. It encodes CASSRSGRANEQFF.